This T cell receptor (beta chain) emerged from a study of shared clonotypes between healthy human individuals. This CDR3 region has 15 residues. V shed 4 bases, J shed 3 bases, and the junction held 3 bases outside the gene matches. Per germline, CDR1 SEHNR and CDR2 FQNEAQ (reference sequence). Healthy HIV-negative adults with no recent acute infections or vaccinations were recruited as donors. TCRdb's table, derived via immunoSEQ multiplex PCR, lists solely in-frame clones and lacks some. In the table there are approximately 1,500,000 clones, roughly 95% of which are singletons. The receptor was isolated from a man aged 25-40 years in good health. This sequence joins TRBV7-9 and TRBJ2-1; TRBD2 matches at 10 bases. The specimen was naive CD4+ T cells sorted from blood. Subset meaning: CD45RA+ positively selected. CDR3 DNA: TGTGCCAGCAGCTACTTAGCGGGAGGCTACAATGAGCAGTTCTTC. It specifies CASSYLAGGYNEQFF.